The clone carrying this TCR beta chain was observed at least ten times. The sample belongs to a study of molecular identifiers for immune sequencing clone quantification. Germline CDR1 SGHAT, CDR2 FQNNGV. This CDR3 is 17 amino acids long. V lost 5 bases, J lost 1 base, and 17 bases lay in between. Making the bulk TCR libraries relied on previously described methods and listed TCR primers. TCRdb called the PCR reads again in MiXCR, with one record for every CDR3 protein. The profile shows around 40,000 distinct CDR3 sequences, about 19% of them singletons. This receptor was obtained from a human donor in good health. Some libraries in this study had Jurkat cell RNA spiked in. The J gene is TRBJ2-2, the V gene TRBV11-2; a weak D match, TRBD2 (5 bases). Material for sequencing was naive CD8+ T cells from blood, with Jurkat cell RNA spiked in. Subset given: FACS-sorted CD8+CD4-CCR7+CD45RA+ naive T cells. CDR3 amino acids: CASSDGGGTVNTGELFF. CDR3 in DNA: TGTGCCAGCAGCGACGGAGGTGGTACGGTGAACACCGGGGAGCTGTTTTTT.